The 30 T cell receptor beta chains given below trace back to one sample, sequenced in a study of cytomegalovirus exposure and HLA in healthy donors. Amplification used 60 Vbeta primers and 13 Jbeta primers. TCRdb keeps only in-frame clones here, not all; method: immunoSEQ multiplex PCR. The table records about 55,000 clones, roughly 77% of them present only once. The sequencing sample was made of PBMCs. The receptors here all came from a female donor in good health and CMV-seronegative.

This clone was seen just once. V gene TRBV7-9 combines with J gene TRBJ2-7; possibly TRBD1 for D (6 bases). Germline CDR1 SEHNR, CDR2 FQNEAQ (reference sequence). V lost 2 bases and J lost 6, with 17 bases in between. This CDR3 spans 15 amino acids. As DNA, the CDR3 is TGTGCCAGCAGCTTATACAACAGGGAACTTGCCGAGCAGTACTTC. Residues: CASSLYNRELAEQYF.

This chain uses TRBV27 with TRBJ2-5; TRBD2 agrees at 10 bases. J lost 4 bases, V lost 1 base, and 9 bases had no gene match. CDR3 length equals 17 residues. CDR1 MNHEY and CDR2 SMNVEV come from the germline V gene (reference sequence). Here the CDR3 DNA reads TGTGCCAGCAGTTTATTTCCTAGCGGGAGCTATGGAGAGACCCAGTACTTC. This gives the protein CASSLFPSGSYGETQYF.

The V gene is TRBV19, the J gene TRBJ1-2; possible D gene TRBD1, 5 bases. This CDR3 spans 12 amino acids. Trimming removed 5 bases from V and 8 bases from J, with 12 bases in between. CDR1 is LNHDA and CDR2 is SQIVND in the germline V gene (reference sequence). As DNA, the CDR3 is TGTGCCAGTAGTCCAGCAGGGCTGGGCTACACCTTC. Amino acids: CASSPAGLGYTF.

The CDR3 protein is CASSPPGEIYGYTF. The CDR3 bases are TGTGCCAGCAGTCCCCCGGGGGAGATCTATGGCTACACCTTC. V is TRBV28 and J is TRBJ1-2, with D maybe TRBD1 (5 bases). CDR1 MDHEN and CDR2 SYDVKM come from the germline V gene. The CDR3 spans 14 residues. The V end was cut by 5 bases, the J end by 4 bases, with 14 bases between.

This chain links TRBV5-6 with TRBJ2-1; D remains ambiguous. The CDR3 totals 14 residues. Germline lookup yields CDR1 SGHDT and CDR2 YYEEEE. V dropped 2 bases and J dropped 3 bases, with 9 bases sitting between them. CDR3 in DNA: TGTGCCAGCAGCTTTCTGGCGGTCTACAATGAGCAGTTCTTC. Translation: CASSFLAVYNEQFF. The complete variable domain, with remaining parts taken from reference TRBV5-6 and TRBJ2-1, reads DAGVTQSPTHLIKTRGQQVTLRCSPKSGHDTVSWYQQALGQGPQFIFQYYEEEERQRGNFPDRFSGHQFPNYSSELNVNALLLGDSALYLCASSFLAVYNEQFFGPGTRLTVL.

This clone appeared a few times. The chain employs TRBV4-3 and TRBJ2-5, with D possibly being TRBD2 (6 bases). The DNA end is a closer match to TRBJ2-7, so the J assignment may be wrong. This CDR3 spans 13 amino acids. Germline CDR1 reads LGHNA; CDR2 reads YSLEER. For the CDR3, the DNA is TGCGCCAGCAGCCAGGGGGGTCATTACGAGCAGTACTTC. Encoded protein: CASSQGGHYEQYF.

This clone was recorded a few times. The V and J genes are TRBV30 and TRBJ2-1; no clear D. V lost 2 bases to trimming and J lost 3 bases, with 8 bases between them. Germline V CDR1 and CDR2: GTSNPN, SVGIG (reference sequence). This CDR3 has 13 residues. The DNA for the CDR3 is TGTGCCTGGAGTCGCGGCGACTACAATGAGCAGTTCTTC. Protein: CAWSRGDYNEQFF.

The V and J genes are TRBV9 and TRBJ2-1, with D possibly being TRBD1 (5 bases). CDR1 is SGDLS and CDR2 is YYNGEE in the germline V gene. This CDR3 is built from 13 residues. V was clipped by 4 bases and J by 6 bases, with 11 bases between them. The CDR3 loop is CASSSGRGNEQFF. The CDR3 DNA reads TGTGCCAGCAGCTCAGGGCGAGGCAATGAGCAGTTCTTC.

The chain is built from TRBV7-9 and TRBJ2-1, with TRBD1 matching over 7 bases. The V gene's germline CDR1 is SEHNR and CDR2 FQNEAQ (reference sequence). The CDR3 runs to 17 residues. After removal of 5 bases from V and 6 bases from J, the junction contained 16 bases not matched to a gene. The chain's CDR3 is CASSQAVTTGQINEQFF. DNA for the CDR3: TGTGCCAGCAGCCAAGCGGTCACGACAGGGCAGATCAATGAGCAGTTCTTC.

The chain carries TRBV6-5 and TRBJ2-1, with D possibly TRBD1 on 6 matching bases. The V gene lost 10 bases and the J gene lost 5 bases, with 21 bases spanning the gap. This CDR3 is built from 15 residues. In germline, CDR1 is MNHEY, CDR2 SVGAGI. The chain's CDR3 is CATKPRSTGHNEQFF. CDR3 nucleotides: TGTGCCACCAAACCGCGATCGACAGGTCACAATGAGCAGTTCTTC.

Concerning this clone: Compared with germline, one end of the junction differs, possibly owing to a read error. This chain joins TRBV29-1 and TRBJ2-5; 8 bases are shared with TRBD1. The J call may be incorrect, as the DNA end agrees better with TRBJ2-7. Germline values: CDR1 SQVTM, CDR2 ANQGSEA. The CDR3 spans 13 residues. The DNA for the CDR3 is TGCAGCGTGGAAGGACAGGGTGGCTACGAGCAGTACTTC. Translated, it gives CSVEGQGGYEQYF.

V is TRBV7-9 and J is TRBJ2-5, with TRBD2 as a possible D gene (7 bases). CDR1 is SEHNR and CDR2 is FQNEAQ in the germline V gene (reference sequence). This CDR3 comprises 18 residues. V shed 2 bases and J shed 3 bases, with 22 bases lying between them. The chain's CDR3 is CASSLNRGGQGIKETQYF. DNA of the CDR3: TGTGCCAGCAGCTTAAACCGCGGGGGCCAGGGGATTAAAGAGACCCAGTACTTC.

V usage is TRBV6-1 and J usage is TRBJ2-7, with TRBD1 matching over 8 bases. CDR1 is MNHNS, CDR2 SASEGT, per germline. The CDR3 spans 14 residues. V shed 8 bases and J 2 bases; nucleotides not matched to a gene: 8. The CDR3 DNA reads as TGTGCCAGCGCTCGGGACAGGACTACCTACGAGCAGTACTTC. It translates to CASARDRTTYEQYF.

The chain couples TRBV9 to TRBJ2-4, with D possibly matching TRBD1 (6 bases). The CDR3 is 12 amino acids. The ends were cut back, 3 bases at V and 9 bases at J, with 10 bases in the middle. The germline V gene has CDR1 SGDLS and CDR2 YYNGEE. CDR3 amino acids: CASSATGSIQYF. The CDR3 bases are TGTGCCAGCAGCGCGACAGGTTCCATTCAGTACTTC.

This clone appeared a few times. This rearrangement joins TRBV28 to TRBJ2-3; the match to TRBD2 covers 8 bases. Germline V gene lookup returns CDR1 MDHEN and CDR2 SYDVKM. V gave up 1 base and J gave up 1 base; unmatched junction bases: 4. The CDR3 spans 16 residues. CDR3 DNA sequence: TGTGCCAGCAGTTTATTGGCGGGGGGCGGCACAGATACGCAGTATTTT. This translates into CASSLLAGGGTDTQYF.

V usage is TRBV25-1 and J usage is TRBJ1-2; tentatively, D is TRBD1 (6 bases). The CDR3 loop spans 16 amino acids. Germline CDR1 MGHDK, CDR2 SYGVNS. With 2 bases removed from V and 4 bases from J, the gap between germline ends came to 17 bases. CDR3 sequence reads: CASSERGGPQIYGYTF. CDR3 DNA: TGTGCCAGCAGTGAAAGGGGGGGCCCTCAAATCTATGGCTACACCTTC.

The chain links TRBV4-3 to TRBJ2-7; a weak D match, TRBD1 (5 bases). This CDR3 is 13 amino acids long. The germline V gene encodes CDR1 LGHNA and CDR2 YSLEER. Trimming took 1 base from V and 2 from J, leaving 6 bases between them. CDR3 in DNA: TGCGCCAGCAGCCAAGTAGGGGCCTACGAGCAGTACTTC. It encodes CASSQVGAYEQYF.

This clone has only a few counts. The chain recombines TRBV7-2 with TRBJ1-5; possible D gene TRBD1, 6 bases. The CDR3 loop spans 16 amino acids. The germline V gene encodes CDR1 SGHTA and CDR2 FQGNSA. The V end lost 5 bases, the J end lost 5 bases, and 19 bases lay between the germline ends. The CDR3 loop is CASSPALGQRDQPQHF. In DNA, the CDR3 is TGTGCCAGCAGCCCTGCCCTTGGACAGAGGGATCAGCCCCAGCATTTT.

The V call is TRBV5-4, the J call TRBJ2-1; 13 nucleotides match TRBD2. This CDR3 comprises 15 residues. The germline CDR1 and CDR2 sequences are SGHNT and YYREEE (reference sequence). With 3 bases clipped from V and 8 bases from J, the junction kept 5 bases outside the gene matches. CDR3 DNA: TGTGCCAGCAGCTCTTGGACTAGCGGGGGTGATGAGCAGTTCTTC. This gives the protein CASSSWTSGGDEQFF.

The V call is TRBV5-1, the J call TRBJ1-1; D possibly corresponds to TRBD1 (5 bases). Trimming cost V 0 bases and J 11 bases, with 17 bases left between them. The CDR3 extends over 14 amino acids. Germline CDR1 SGHRS, CDR2 YFSETQ. Written as DNA, the CDR3 is TGCGCCAGCAGCTTGGGTCGACCCGATCAGGGCGCTTTCTTT. This encodes CASSLGRPDQGAFF.

This sequence joins TRBV29-1 and TRBJ2-3; 13 bases match TRBD2. The CDR3 is 17 residues long. The V and J ends lost 6 bases and 0 bases, in that order; junction bases with no gene match: 9. The germline V gene encodes CDR1 SQVTM and CDR2 ANQGSEA. The CDR3 sequence: CSVPGTSGALSTDTQYF. The CDR3 bases are TGCAGCGTGCCCGGGACTAGCGGGGCCCTGAGCACAGATACGCAGTATTTT.

J is TRBJ2-1 and V is TRBV5-1; 8 bases agree with TRBD2. In germline, CDR1 is SGHRS, CDR2 YFSETQ. J was trimmed by 4 bases and V by 4 bases; bases with no gene match: 1. The CDR3 is 13 amino acids. For the CDR3, the DNA is TGCGCCAGCAGCAGCGGGGGATACAATGAGCAGTTCTTC. It translates to CASSSGGYNEQFF.

This clone was observed a handful of times. The rearrangement joins TRBV7-2 to TRBJ1-2; a weak D match, TRBD1 (5 bases). This CDR3 contains 15 residues. The V and J ends lost 5 bases and 7 bases respectively, with 20 bases between them. Germline V gives CDR1 SGHTA, CDR2 FQGNSA. CDR3 in DNA: TGTGCCAGCAGCCGCGAGGTTGGGGCGGGGGGTGGCTACACCTTC. Its translation: CASSREVGAGGGYTF.

The chain couples TRBV10-3 to TRBJ2-2; 8 bases map to TRBD1. In germline, CDR1 is ENHRY, CDR2 SYGVKD. The trim removed 6 bases at V and 3 bases at J, leaving 3 bases unmatched. CDR3 length: 14 amino acids. In DNA, the CDR3 is TGTGCCATCAGGCCGGGACAGGACACCGGGGAGCTGTTTTTT. Its protein product is CAIRPGQDTGELFF.

This rearrangement joins TRBV27 to TRBJ1-5; 11 bases match TRBD1. The ends lost 5 bases at V and 1 base at J; junction bases unmatched: 4. This CDR3 has 16 residues. CDR1 and CDR2 from the germline V gene are MNHEY and SMNVEV (reference sequence). The CDR3 nucleotides read TGTGCCAGCAGTACGCGGACAGGGGGCAGCAATCAGCCCCAGCATTTT. Translated: CASSTRTGGSNQPQHF.

Regarding this clone: A read error may produce the germline difference seen at one junction end. This chain connects TRBV28 to TRBJ2-7; D is possibly TRBD2 (6 bases). This CDR3 region has 14 residues. CDR1 MDHEN and CDR2 SYDVKM come from the germline V gene. The CDR3 coding sequence is TGTGCCAGCACTTTAGCGGAAAGCTCCTACGAGCAGTACTTC. Translation gives CASTLAESSYEQYF.

Here the CDR3 DNA reads TGCGCCAGCAGCCAAGATCGAGAGCTAGCCGGATACGAGCAGTACTTC. Translation gives CASSQDRELAGYEQYF. This chain joins TRBV4-3 and TRBJ2-7; possible D gene TRBD2, 5 bases. CDR1 is LGHNA, CDR2 YSLEER, per germline. This CDR3 is 16 amino acids long. Trimming shortened V by 0 bases and J by 4 bases, and 16 bases separated the two germline ends.

The gene calls are TRBV2 and TRBJ2-1, with 9 bases fitting TRBD2. In germline, CDR1 is SNHLY, CDR2 FYNNEI. This CDR3 has 16 residues. Trimming took 4 bases from V and 4 from J; bases not matched to a gene: 8. CDR3 nucleotides: TGTGCCAGCAGTGGTCCGACAGCGGGGGGTTACAATGAGCAGTTCTTC. It translates to CASSGPTAGGYNEQFF.

V gene TRBV2 combines with J gene TRBJ2-3, with D perhaps matching TRBD2 (6 bases). The CDR3 consists of 14 residues. The ends were cut back, 8 bases at V and 0 bases at J, with 12 bases in the middle. CDR1 SNHLY and CDR2 FYNNEI come from the germline V gene. In DNA, the CDR3 is TGTGCCAGCCGACTAGGGACTAGCACAGATACGCAGTATTTT. Translation: CASRLGTSTDTQYF.

This chain uses TRBV7-9 with TRBJ2-1; TRBD2 aligns across 9 bases. The CDR3 is made up of 15 amino acids. Germline V gene lookup returns CDR1 SEHNR and CDR2 FQNEAQ (reference sequence). The V gene end was trimmed by 5 bases and the J gene end by 9 bases; junction bases not matched to a gene: 11. DNA for the CDR3: TGTGCCAGCAGCATATCGGGACTAGCAGGAGGTGAGCAGTTCTTC. Encoded protein: CASSISGLAGGEQFF.